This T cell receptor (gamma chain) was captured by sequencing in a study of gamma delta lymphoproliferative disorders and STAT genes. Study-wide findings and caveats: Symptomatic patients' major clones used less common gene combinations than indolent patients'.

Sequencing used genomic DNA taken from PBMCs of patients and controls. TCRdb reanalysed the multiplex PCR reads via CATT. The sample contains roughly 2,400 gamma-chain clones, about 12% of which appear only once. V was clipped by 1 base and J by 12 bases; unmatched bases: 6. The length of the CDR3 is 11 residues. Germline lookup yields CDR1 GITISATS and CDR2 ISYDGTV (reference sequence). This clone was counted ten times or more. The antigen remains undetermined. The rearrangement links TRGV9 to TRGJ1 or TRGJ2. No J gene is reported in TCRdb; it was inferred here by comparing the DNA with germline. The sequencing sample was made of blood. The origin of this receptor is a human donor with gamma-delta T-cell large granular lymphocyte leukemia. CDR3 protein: CALWEVTGKLF. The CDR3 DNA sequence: TGTGCCTTGTGGGAGGTAACTGGGAAACTCTTT.